This T cell receptor (beta chain) was profiled in a study of T-cell memory formation after mild COVID-19. Study-level findings and limits: Shrinking CD4+ clones resided mostly in CM and EM, and CD8+ ones in EMRA. Clones that got smaller from day 15 to 85 had even CD4/CD8, while clones growing later tipped toward CD4+. Second-wave clones with a day 37 peak had unconfirmed SARS-CoV-2 specificity.

The V gene lost 4 bases and the J gene lost 2 bases, with 11 bases spanning the gap. The CDR3 covers 14 residues. Constant-segment-primed 5'RACE gave TCR alpha and TCR beta cDNA libraries with sample barcodes and UMIs. TCRdb analysed the 5' RACE reads with MiXCR anew, one entry per CDR3 protein. Of 350,000 to 500,000 distinct CDR3 sequences listed, more than 15% are singletons. This clonotype turned up a few times. Its cognate antigen is unknown. The genes are TRBV12-3 or TRBV12-4 and TRBJ1-1; unclear D gene. The clonotype was recovered from a man aged 18-30 years who had mild COVID-19 (a few samples of this study predate the infection). Cell type and time point are not known. The source material was PBMCs or a T cell subset sorted from them (not recorded which). CDR3 DNA sequence: TGTGCCAGCAGTTCGCTACGCGGAAACACTGAAGCTTTCTTT. It is translated as CASSSLRGNTEAFF.